The rows below give T cell receptor beta chains drawn from one sample of a study of blood T cell repertoires in COVID-19. The protocol was immunoSEQ multiplex PCR, while the TCRdb copy is restricted to in-frame clones and leaves out a portion. The table has 120,000 or so clones, approximately 85% seen once. Material for sequencing was peripheral blood. The receptors shown here come from a man aged 80 or over with active or convalescent COVID-19. The CDR3 runs from the conserved cysteine through the conserved F or W. Each record gives: V gene, D gene, clone size, J gene, CDR3 DNA, CDR3 protein. D genes are given only for firm matches. Expanded clones get a size class; other rows say once, few or many, or leave the size out.

>TRBV9|TRBD1|-|TRBJ1-4
TGTGCCAGCAGCGTGGGAGACAGGGGGCAGAGTAATGAAAAACTGTTTTTT
CASSVGDRGQSNEKLFF
>TRBV19|-|once|TRBJ2-1
TGTGCCAGTAGTATACCCGGGGTCTTGAATGAGCAGTTCTTC
CASSIPGVLNEQFF
>TRBV3-1/TRBV3-2|-|few|TRBJ2-4
TGTGCCAGCAGCCAAGGCCGGCGGTTACAGTACTTC
CASSQGRRLQYF
>TRBV28|-|once|TRBJ1-6
TGTGCCAGCAGTCGGACAGTGAATTCACCCCTCCACTTT
CASSRTVNSPLHF
>TRBV3-1/TRBV3-2|TRBD2|-|TRBJ2-5
TGTGCCAGCAGCCGTTCTGGACTAGCGGGTACAGCCCAAGAGACCCAGTACTTC
CASSRSGLAGTAQETQYF
>TRBV4-1|TRBD1|few|TRBJ1-6
TGCGCCAGCAGCCAAGTAGGGGGCCTTCAAGGGGGAACATATTCACCCCTCCACTTT
CASSQVGGLQGGTYSPLHF
>TRBV7-3|-|-|TRBJ2-2
TGTGCCAGCAGCTGGGCAGGGGTAAACACCGGGGAGCTGTTTTTT
CASSWAGVNTGELFF
>TRBV6-5|TRBD1|-|TRBJ1-1
TGTGCCAGCTTTACCCCGGGACAGGGAACTGAAGCTTTCTTT
CASFTPGQGTEAFF
>TRBV3-1/TRBV3-2|TRBD2|-|TRBJ2-4
TGTGCCAGCAGCCCACGACCGTCCGGGGGGATTCAGTACTTC
CASSPRPSGGIQYF
>TRBV2|-|-|TRBJ1-4
TGTGCCAGCAGTGAAAATGTGCAGAATGAAAAACTGTTTTTT
CASSENVQNEKLFF
>TRBV2|TRBD1|once|TRBJ1-4
TGTGCCAGCAGGCTGCAGGGGGCGGGGGAAAAACTGTTTTTT
CASRLQGAGEKLFF
>TRBV12-3/TRBV12-4|-|-|TRBJ1-1
TGTGCCAGCAGTTTGGGAAGGGGCACTGAAGCTTTCTTT
CASSLGRGTEAFF
>TRBV24-1|-|-|TRBJ1-5
TGTGCCACCAGTGACCAGGGAAGTAGCAATCAGCCCCAGCATTTT
CATSDQGSSNQPQHF
>TRBV4-2|-|-|TRBJ2-2
TGTGCCAGCAGCCACCTATCCCAAAACACCGGGGAGCTGTTTTTT
CASSHLSQNTGELFF
>TRBV6-2/TRBV6-3|-|-|TRBJ1-2
TGTGCCAGCAGTTTGACAGGAGGAGGCTACACCTTC
CASSLTGGGYTF
>TRBV30|-|-|TRBJ1-1
TGTGCCTGGAGTAAGAGCGTACAAGCTTTCTTT
CAWSKSVQAFF
>TRBV5-1|-|few|TRBJ2-3
TGCGCCAGCAGCTTGGGCAGGGCGAGAACAGATACGCAGTATTTT
CASSLGRARTDTQYF
>TRBV3-1/TRBV3-2|TRBD2|-|TRBJ2-1
TGTGCCAGCAGCCAGGGGGGGCTAGCGGGAAGGAATGAGCAGTTCTTC
CASSQGGLAGRNEQFF
>TRBV3-1/TRBV3-2|-|-|TRBJ2-7
TGTGCCAGCAGCGTTGCGCCACAGTACTACGAGCAGTACTTC
CASSVAPQYYEQYF
>TRBV30|TRBD1|-|TRBJ1-1
TGTGCCTGGAGTGACAGGGGTTGGACTGAAGCTTTCTTT
CAWSDRGWTEAFF
>TRBV27|-|-|TRBJ2-1
TGTGCCAGCAGTTTATGGGCAGGGTTCAATGAGCAGTTCTTC
CASSLWAGFNEQFF
>TRBV5-1|TRBD2|-|TRBJ2-7
TGCGCCAGCAGACGCCCGGGACTATCTTCCTACGAGCAGTACTTC
CASRRPGLSSYEQYF
>TRBV11-3|TRBD1|-|TRBJ2-1
TGTGCCAGCAGCTTAGTTGGGACAGTGAGTGAGCAGTTCTTC
CASSLVGTVSEQFF
>TRBV6-5|-|-|TRBJ1-1
TGTGCCAGCAGTCACCCCCAGGGGACTGAAGCTTTCTTT
CASSHPQGTEAFF
>TRBV10-3|-|-|TRBJ1-5
TGTGCCATCAGTGAGTCGGGTCCGGGGAAGGTCCTTCAGCCCCAGCATTTT
CAISESGPGKVLQPQHF
>TRBV9|-|few|TRBJ2-2
TGTGCCAGCAGCGTAGCAGGGTGGGGGAACACCGGGGAGCTGTTTTTT
CASSVAGWGNTGELFF
>TRBV6-5|TRBD1|-|TRBJ2-3
TGTGCCAGCACTGTGACAGGGGCAGATACGCAGTATTTT
CASTVTGADTQYF
>TRBV11-2|-|-|TRBJ2-7
TGTGCCAGCAGTCCCAGTTACGGGTCCTACGAGCAGTACTTC
CASSPSYGSYEQYF
>TRBV6-5|-|-|TRBJ1-4
TGTGCCAGCAGTCCCGGGACATCAAAAAAGGAAAAACTGTTTTTT
CASSPGTSKKEKLFF
>TRBV5-8|-|-|TRBJ1-2
TGTGCCAGCAGCCTCGAGGGCTTTGCCTATGGCTACACCTTC
CASSLEGFAYGYTF
>TRBV19|TRBD1|-|TRBJ2-3
TGTGCCAGTAGTATAGACGGCAGGGGGCAGGCAGATACGCAGTATTTT
CASSIDGRGQADTQYF
>TRBV7-3|-|-|TRBJ2-3
TGTGCCAGCAGCTTGAGGACAACTTTTGGGACGCAGTATTTT
CASSLRTTFGTQYF
>TRBV5-1|-|-|TRBJ2-2
TGCGCCAGCAGCTTGGGCGCGACCGGGGAGCTGTTTTTT
CASSLGATGELFF
>TRBV19|-|-|TRBJ1-6
TGTGCCAGTAGTCTCCGCGCGGAGGAAAATTCACCCCTCCACTTT
CASSLRAEENSPLHF
>TRBV10-3|-|once|TRBJ2-5
TGTGCCATCAGCTCGGGGGTTAGCGAGACCCAGTACTTC
CAISSGVSETQYF
>TRBV28|-|-|TRBJ1-1
TGTGCCAGCTCATCCACCAGGGGTTTAGCTTTCTTT
CASSSTRGLAFF
>TRBV11-3|TRBD1|-|TRBJ2-3
TGTGCCAGCAGCTTGGGACAGGGGGCCGGCACAGATACGCAGTATTTT
CASSLGQGAGTDTQYF
>TRBV24-1|-|-|TRBJ2-7
TGTGCCACCAGTGTTCGGGGGTACGAGCAGTACTTC
CATSVRGYEQYF
>TRBV11-3|TRBD1|-|TRBJ2-1
TGTGCCAGCAGCTTAGTAGGGACAGGGAACAATGAGCAGTTCTTC
CASSLVGTGNNEQFF
>TRBV5-5|-|-|TRBJ2-3
TGTGCCAGCAGCTTGGGGCGGGCAGCTAGCACAGATACGCAGTATTTT
CASSLGRAASTDTQYF
>TRBV3-1/TRBV3-2|-|-|TRBJ1-2
TGTGCCAGCAGCCAAGTGAGTAGTTCGAGATCTAACTATGGCTACACCTTC
CASSQVSSSRSNYGYTF
>TRBV11-1|TRBD2|-|TRBJ2-3
TGTGCCAGCAGCTTGTTAGCGGGAGCTCTGACAGATACGCAGTATTTT
CASSLLAGALTDTQYF
>TRBV2|TRBD1|-|TRBJ2-1
TGTGCCAGCAGTGAGGCAGGGGGCCCACCCGAGCAGTTCTTC
CASSEAGGPPEQFF
>TRBV29-1|TRBD1|-|TRBJ2-2
TGCAGCGCTGGGACAGGGAGGGCCGGGGAGCTGTTTTTT
CSAGTGRAGELFF
>TRBV7-7|-|few|TRBJ2-7
TGTGCCAGCAGTTCGGACAGCTCCTACGAGCAGTACTTC
CASSSDSSYEQYF
>TRBV30|-|-|TRBJ2-5
TGTGCCTGGAGTACAGTTCAGGGTTACAGGGCGGCCCAGTACTTC
CAWSTVQGYRAAQYF
>TRBV24-1|TRBD1|-|TRBJ2-7
TGTGCCACCAGTGCCGTGACAGGGGACTCCTACGAGCAGTACTTC
CATSAVTGDSYEQYF
>TRBV4-1|-|-|TRBJ2-7
TGCGCCAGCAGCCATACCGGATTCGGGGACTCCTACGAGCAGTACTTC
CASSHTGFGDSYEQYF
>TRBV30|TRBD1|-|TRBJ1-6
TGTGCCTCGCGGGTCACAGGGGGAGGTTCACCCCTCCACTTT
CASRVTGGGSPLHF
>TRBV29-1|-|once|TRBJ1-2
TGCAGCGCCGCAACGGGGTCAGACGATGGCTACACCTTC
CSAATGSDDGYTF
>TRBV5-4|TRBD1|few|TRBJ2-7
TGTGCCAGCAGCTCAGGGGGCGGTGGGTACGAGCAGTACTTC
CASSSGGGGYEQYF
>TRBV12-5|TRBD1|-|TRBJ1-2
TGTGCTAGTGGCCCGACAGGGGCCCTATCAGGCTACACCTTC
CASGPTGALSGYTF
>TRBV5-1|TRBD1|-|TRBJ1-6
TGCGCCAGCAGCTCTACAGGGGGGGATTCACCCCTCCACTTT
CASSSTGGDSPLHF
>TRBV19|-|-|TRBJ1-2
TGTGCCAGTAGTACCGACAGAGAATACCCTGGCTACACCTTC
CASSTDREYPGYTF
>TRBV6-6|TRBD1|few|TRBJ1-3
TGTGCCAGCAGTTACTCTGGACAGGGGGCTGGAAACACCATATATTTT
CASSYSGQGAGNTIYF